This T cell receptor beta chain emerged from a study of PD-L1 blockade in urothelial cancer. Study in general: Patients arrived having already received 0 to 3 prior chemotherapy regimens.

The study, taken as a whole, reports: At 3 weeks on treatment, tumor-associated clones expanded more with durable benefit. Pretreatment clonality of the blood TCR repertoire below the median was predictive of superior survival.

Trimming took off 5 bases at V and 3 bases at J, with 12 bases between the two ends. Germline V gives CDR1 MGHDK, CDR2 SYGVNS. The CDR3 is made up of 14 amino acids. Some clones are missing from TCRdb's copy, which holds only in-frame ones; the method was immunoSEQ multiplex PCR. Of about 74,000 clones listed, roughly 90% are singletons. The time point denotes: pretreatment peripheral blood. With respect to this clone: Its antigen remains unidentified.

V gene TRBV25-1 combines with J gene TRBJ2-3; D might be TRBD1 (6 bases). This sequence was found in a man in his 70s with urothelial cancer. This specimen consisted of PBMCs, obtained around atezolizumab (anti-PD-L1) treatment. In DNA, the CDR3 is TGTGCCAGCAGTAATACCAGGGGTACAGATACGCAGTATTTT. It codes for CASSNTRGTDTQYF.